The 12 T cell receptor beta chains below were found in one sample sequenced in a study of T cells in Graves' hyperthyroidism and ophthalmopathy. What was amplified from RNA transcripts were TCR beta CDR3 regions. RT-PCR in the first round (using the HTBI primer set) targeted the TCR CDR3. TCRdb analysed the multiplex PCR reads with MiXCR anew, one entry per CDR3 protein. Seen here are approximately 600,000 distinct CDR3 sequences, less than 25% observed once, and the top ten hold roughly 30%. Sequenced sample: blood. The receptors stem from a man aged 25-45 years with Graves' ophthalmopathy.

The sample holds many counts of this clonotype. The chain uses TRBV20-1 and TRBJ2-1, with D possibly TRBD2 on 5 matching bases. Germline V gene lookup returns CDR1 DFQATT and CDR2 SNEGSKA (reference sequence). Trimming left V 6 bases short and J 1 base short, with 13 bases between. The CDR3 sequence is 14 residues long. CDR3: CSANGIRSYNEQFF. Here the CDR3 DNA reads TGCAGTGCAAACGGGATTCGTTCCTACAATGAGCAGTTCTTC.

In its sample, this clonotype was seen a few times. In nucleotides, the CDR3 is TGCGCCAGCAGCTTACCGGGGACGGTTGGCGGGGCCAACGTCCTGACTTTC. This codes for CASSLPGTVGGANVLTF. This sequence joins TRBV5-1 and TRBJ2-6; either TRBD1 or TRBD2 may supply D (5 bases each). This CDR3 contains 17 residues. The V gene's germline CDR1 is SGHRS and CDR2 YFSETQ. Trimming shortened V by 2 bases and J by 4 bases, and 16 bases separated the two germline ends.

The V call is TRBV15, the J call TRBJ1-4; TRBD1 agrees at 7 bases. Germline CDR1 is LNHNV and CDR2 is YYDKDF (reference sequence). Trimming took 6 bases from V and 5 from J; bases not matched to a gene: 6. This CDR3 has 14 residues. CDR3 nucleotide sequence: TGTGCCACCAGATCGACAGGGTTAAATGAAAAACTGTTTTTT. It specifies CATRSTGLNEKLFF.

This clonotype occurred a few times. The chain is built from TRBV25-1 and TRBJ1-2; D is uncertain. Germline V CDR1 and CDR2: MGHDK, SYGVNS. The V end lost 5 bases, the J end lost 3 bases, and 16 bases lay between the germline ends. CDR3 length: 15 amino acids. The chain's CDR3 is CASSLSLGNHYGYTF. The CDR3 coding sequence is TGTGCCAGCAGTTTATCCTTGGGCAACCACTATGGCTACACCTTC.

This clonotype was seen repeatedly, ten times or more. The chain couples TRBV5-1 to TRBJ2-1; TRBD2 aligns across 7 bases. The length of the CDR3 is 14 residues. Germline V CDR1 and CDR2: SGHRS, YFSETQ. The J segment lost 3 bases and the V segment lost 3 bases, leaving 3 bases of the junction unmatched. CDR3 nucleotide sequence: TGCGCCAGCAGCTCCGGGACTAACTACAATGAGCAGTTCTTC. Translation gives CASSSGTNYNEQFF. The whole variable domain, filled in from reference TRBV5-1 and TRBJ2-1, reads KAGVTQTPRYLIKTRGQQVTLSCSPISGHRSVSWYQQTPGQGLQFLFEYFSETQRNKGNFPGRFSGRQFSNSRSEMNVSTLELGDSALYLCASSSGTNYNEQFFGPGTRLTVL.

Only a few counts were recorded for this clonotype. The genes are TRBV20-1 and TRBJ2-3; a weak D match, TRBD1 (5 bases). Germline CDR1 and CDR2: DFQATT and SNEGSKA (reference sequence). The CDR3 has 16 amino acids. V was trimmed by 4 bases and J by 3 bases, leaving 20 bases between them. This CDR3 is CSATVFGPGLTDTQYF. The CDR3 coding sequence is TGCAGTGCTACCGTCTTTGGGCCAGGGCTAACAGATACGCAGTATTTT.

This clonotype turned up a few times. The chain couples TRBV19 to TRBJ2-1; 8 bases map to TRBD1. V shed 5 bases, J shed 2 bases, and the junction held 8 bases outside the gene matches. CDR1 LNHDA and CDR2 SQIVND come from the germline V gene (reference sequence). The CDR3 has 16 amino acids. This CDR3 reads CASSAYRGSPYNEQFF. CDR3 coding DNA: TGTGCCAGTAGTGCTTACAGGGGGTCTCCCTACAATGAGCAGTTCTTC.

This clonotype occurred many times. This chain links TRBV12-3 or TRBV12-4 with TRBJ2-7; the D is unclear. With 3 bases removed from V and 0 bases from J, the gap between germline ends came to 12 bases. This CDR3 spans 15 amino acids. The CDR3 loop is CASSFGRWSSYEQYF. The CDR3 DNA sequence: TGTGCCAGCAGTTTCGGACGGTGGAGCTCCTACGAGCAGTACTTC.

This clonotype has at least ten counts. The chain carries TRBV11-2 and TRBJ1-1; D remains unclear. The CDR3 runs 13 residues. Germline-derived CDR1 and CDR2 are SGHAT and FQNNGV. V lost 1 base and J 3 bases, leaving 6 bases between the germline ends. The chain's CDR3 is CASSLGVYTEAFF. The CDR3, as DNA: TGTGCCAGCAGCTTAGGGGTGTACACTGAAGCTTTCTTT.

The V call is TRBV13, the J call TRBJ2-7; 10 bases are shared with TRBD2. With 4 bases clipped from V and 2 bases from J, the junction kept 17 bases outside the gene matches. This CDR3 has 19 residues. The germline V gene has CDR1 PRHDT and CDR2 FYEKMQ (reference sequence). The CDR3, as DNA: TGTGCCAGCAGCTCCTCAGCGGGAGGGACGTCCCCTAGAGCCTACGAGCAGTACTTC. Translated, it gives CASSSSAGGTSPRAYEQYF.

J is TRBJ1-1 and V is TRBV6-2 or TRBV6-3; D ambiguous. Trimming cost V 5 bases and J 8 bases, with 9 bases left between them. The germline V gene has CDR1 MNHEY and CDR2 SVGEGT. CDR3 length: 11 residues. The CDR3: CASSTGPEAFF. In nucleotides, the CDR3 is TGTGCCAGCAGTACCGGGCCGGAAGCTTTCTTT.

This clonotype turned up a few times. The chain combines TRBV7-9 with TRBJ2-3, with 8 bases matching TRBD2. V shed 5 bases, J shed 3 bases, and the junction held 7 bases outside the gene matches. CDR3 length: 15 residues. From germline, CDR1 is SEHNR and CDR2 FQNEAQ (reference sequence). CDR3 sequence reads: CASSGQREGTDTQYF. The CDR3 region has the DNA TGTGCCAGCAGCGGCCAACGGGAGGGAACAGATACGCAGTATTTT. The variable domain in full, with the rest retrieved from reference TRBV7-9 and TRBJ2-3, is DTGVSQNPRHKITKRGQNVTFRCDPISEHNRLYWYRQTLGQGPEFLTYFQNEAQLEKSRLLSDRFSAERPKGSFSTLEIQRTEQGDSAMYLCASSGQREGTDTQYFGPGTRLTVL.